The 22 T cell receptor beta chains given below trace back to one sample, sequenced in a study of T cell changes during pregnancy in multiple sclerosis. Clones were sequenced by immunoSEQ multiplex PCR, and TCRdb holds only the in-frame ones, with some missing. Among more than 30,000 clones, around nine tenths were seen once, and the ten largest hold around 0.35%. The specimen comprised CD4+ T cells from peripheral blood mononuclear cells, sampled in the third trimester of pregnancy. Receptor source: a female donor in good health, enrolled as a control in a pregnancy study.

The gene calls are TRBV5-4 and TRBJ1-2, with a possible D match to TRBD1 (6 bases). Germline lookup yields CDR1 SGHNT and CDR2 YYREEE (reference sequence). This CDR3 has 15 amino acids. The V and J ends lost 1 base and 8 bases respectively, with 18 bases between them. CDR3 DNA: TGTGCCAGCAGCTTGATACAGGGAGTTTCGCGGGGCTACACCTTC. Protein sequence: CASSLIQGVSRGYTF.

The chain links TRBV28 to TRBJ2-7; a weak D match, TRBD2 (6 bases). V was clipped by 4 bases and J by 3 bases, with 16 bases between them. From germline, CDR1 is MDHEN and CDR2 SYDVKM. This CDR3 region has 15 residues. The CDR3 coding sequence is TGTGCCAGCAGTTATGGGGCGGGGCCGAGCTACGAGCAGTACTTC. Protein sequence: CASSYGAGPSYEQYF.

The chain employs TRBV6-6 and TRBJ2-1; the match to TRBD1 covers 7 bases. The V gene end was trimmed by 6 bases and the J gene end by 2 bases; junction bases not matched to a gene: 4. The germline V gene has CDR1 MNHNY and CDR2 SVGAGI (reference sequence). There are 14 residues in the CDR3. The CDR3 DNA reads TGTGCCAGCAGCGGGACAGTCACCTACAATGAGCAGTTCTTC. This gives the protein CASSGTVTYNEQFF.

The CDR3 DNA is TGTGCCTGGAGTGTAGCCAGCGGGGTTACAGATACGCAGTATTTT. Encoded protein: CAWSVASGVTDTQYF. The chain uses TRBV30 and TRBJ2-3; the match to TRBD2 covers 7 bases. J gave up 3 bases and V 0 bases, and 6 bases lay outside the gene matches. This CDR3 region has 15 residues. In germline, CDR1 is GTSNPN, CDR2 SVGIG (reference sequence).

The V call is TRBV4-2, the J call TRBJ2-5, with D perhaps matching TRBD1 (5 bases). Per germline, CDR1 LGHNA and CDR2 YNFKEQ. The V end was cut by 0 bases, the J end by 4 bases, with 15 bases between. The CDR3 is 16 residues long. The CDR3 nucleotides are TGTGCCAGCAGCCAAGATATCCAAATTAGGGGAGAGACCCAGTACTTC. It specifies CASSQDIQIRGETQYF.

V usage is TRBV28 and J usage is TRBJ1-1; D is undetermined. Germline CDR1 reads MDHEN; CDR2 reads SYDVKM. Trimming shortened V by 5 bases and J by 10 bases, and 14 bases separated the two germline ends. This CDR3 contains 12 residues. The CDR3 DNA follows: TGTGCCAGCAGTCCACCCCTGAGGGTAGCTTTCTTT. It translates to CASSPPLRVAFF.

V gene TRBV5-1 combines with J gene TRBJ2-7, with D perhaps matching TRBD2 (6 bases). The V end lost 2 bases, the J end lost 0 bases, and 9 bases lay between the germline ends. The CDR3 loop spans 14 amino acids. Germline-derived CDR1 and CDR2 are SGHRS and YFSETQ. The CDR3 spells CASSFGGISYEQYF. CDR3 DNA: TGCGCCAGCAGCTTCGGGGGAATCTCCTACGAGCAGTACTTC. Full variable domain (outside the CDR3, taken from reference TRBV5-1 and TRBJ2-7): KAGVTQTPRYLIKTRGQQVTLSCSPISGHRSVSWYQQTPGQGLQFLFEYFSETQRNKGNFPGRFSGRQFSNSRSEMNVSTLELGDSALYLCASSFGGISYEQYFGPGTRLTVT.

This clone was recorded once. V gene TRBV5-1 combines with J gene TRBJ1-5, with 7 bases aligning to TRBD1. The V gene end was trimmed by 0 bases and the J gene end by 5 bases; junction bases not matched to a gene: 2. Germline V gene sequence: CDR1 SGHRS, CDR2 YFSETQ. CDR3 length: 14 residues. The CDR3 nucleotides are TGCGCCAGCAGCTTGGGGCAGGGGGATCAGCCCCAGCATTTT. It is translated as CASSLGQGDQPQHF.

This chain joins TRBV29-1 and TRBJ2-1; D gene ambiguous. CDR1 is SQVTM, CDR2 ANQGSEA, per germline. V lost 2 bases and J 0 bases, leaving 8 bases between the germline ends. The CDR3 consists of 14 residues. The CDR3 protein is CSVEPQDSYNEQFF. The CDR3 DNA sequence: TGCAGCGTTGAACCGCAGGACTCCTACAATGAGCAGTTCTTC.

About this clone itself: One end of the junction does not line up with germline, which may come from a read error. This CDR3 is CSAIPIRDRAVF. The CDR3 region has the DNA TGCAGCGCAATTCCTATCCGGGACAGGGCAGTGTTC. The rearrangement links TRBV29-1 to TRBJ1-2; 9 positions match TRBD1. Germline CDR1 is SQVTM and CDR2 is ANQGSEA. This CDR3 has 12 residues.

The chain employs TRBV7-6 and TRBJ2-5; 8 bases map to TRBD2. The V gene's germline CDR1 is SGHVS and CDR2 FNYEAQ. V was clipped by 10 bases and J by 5 bases; unmatched bases: 15. The CDR3 totals 15 residues. The CDR3 here is CATAKAGGEGETQYF. DNA for the CDR3: TGTGCCACCGCAAAGGCGGGAGGAGAGGGGGAGACCCAGTACTTC.

This clone appeared once. V gene TRBV7-3 combines with J gene TRBJ1-1, with TRBD1 identical over 7 bases. From germline, CDR1 is SGHTA and CDR2 FQGTGA. V trimming: 5 bases; J trimming: 1 base; junction bases outside the gene matches: 7. This CDR3 has 15 residues. The CDR3 loop is CASSLQGGRNTEAFF. Here the CDR3 DNA reads TGTGCCAGCAGCCTCCAGGGGGGCAGGAACACTGAAGCTTTCTTT. Using reference TRBV7-3 and TRBJ1-1 for the parts outside the CDR3, the full variable domain is GAGVSQTPSNKVTEKGKYVELRCDPISGHTALYWYRQSLGQGPEFLIYFQGTGAADDSGLPNDRFFAVRPEGSVSTLKIQRTERGDSAVYLCASSLQGGRNTEAFFGQGTRLTVV.

The rearrangement uses TRBV9 and TRBJ2-2, with a tentative D call TRBD1 (6 bases). V was cut by 5 bases and J by 6 bases, with 14 bases left in between. The CDR3 consists of 14 residues. CDR1 and CDR2 (germline): SGDLS, YYNGEE. The CDR3 is CASRRAGEAGELFF. CDR3 bases: TGTGCCAGCAGAAGGGCAGGGGAAGCCGGGGAGCTGTTTTTT.

This chain connects TRBV14 to TRBJ2-1; D perhaps matches TRBD2 (6 bases). Deletions cut 0 bases from V and 9 bases from J, with 9 bases between. The CDR3 consists of 13 residues. CDR1 SGHDN and CDR2 FVKESK come from the germline V gene. Here the CDR3 DNA reads TGTGCCAGCAGCCAAGATCTGGAGGGTGAGCAGTTCTTC. Translating gives CASSQDLEGEQFF.

The gene calls are TRBV28 and TRBJ2-7; D may be TRBD1 (5 bases). The CDR3 is made up of 13 amino acids. V was pared by 4 bases and J by 2 bases, with 9 bases between. In germline, CDR1 is MDHEN, CDR2 SYDVKM. CDR3 coding DNA: TGTGCCAGCAGTTCAGGGCCCGCCTACGAGCAGTACTTC. It codes for CASSSGPAYEQYF. Looking up the rest from reference TRBV28 and TRBJ2-7 gives the full variable domain: DVKVTQSSRYLVKRTGEKVFLECVQDMDHENMFWYRQDPGLGLRLIYFSYDVKMKEKGDIPEGYSVSREKKERFSLILESASTNQTSMYLCASSSGPAYEQYFGPGTRLTVT.

V is TRBV2 and J is TRBJ2-7; D is perhaps TRBD2 (6 bases). CDR3 size: 16 residues. V shed 6 bases and J shed 0 bases, with 18 bases lying between them. The germline V gene has CDR1 SNHLY and CDR2 FYNNEI. CDR3 amino acids: CASRSLWDFDSYEQYF. The CDR3 DNA reads TGTGCCAGCAGGAGTTTGTGGGACTTCGACTCCTACGAGCAGTACTTC.

The chain employs TRBV7-9 and TRBJ1-1, with D maybe TRBD1 (6 bases). The length of the CDR3 is 13 residues. Trimming removed 8 bases at V and 1 base at J, with 11 bases between. Germline V gene sequence: CDR1 SEHNR, CDR2 FQNEAQ (reference sequence). In DNA, the CDR3 is TGTGCCAGCCGGGGGGGCACGAACACTGAAGCTTTCTTT. Residues: CASRGGTNTEAFF.

This chain uses TRBV19 with TRBJ1-5; D gene uncertain. Germline-derived CDR1 and CDR2 are LNHDA and SQIVND (reference sequence). Trimming left V 5 bases short and J 0 bases short, with 8 bases between. The CDR3 runs to 14 residues. DNA for the CDR3: TGTGCCAGTAGTTTAACGGTTAGCAATCAGCCCCAGCATTTT. Its protein product is CASSLTVSNQPQHF.

The chain is built from TRBV12-5 and TRBJ1-2; tentatively, D is TRBD1 (6 bases). V was shortened by 2 bases and J by 7 bases, with 14 bases between the two germline ends. In germline, CDR1 is LGHNT, CDR2 FRNRAP. This CDR3 is built from 14 residues. The CDR3: CASGLITGFGGYTF. Written as DNA, the CDR3 is TGTGCTAGTGGTTTGATAACAGGGTTTGGTGGCTACACCTTC.

Concerning this clone: The junction departs from the called germline gene at one end, perhaps through a read error. This chain uses TRBV7-7 with TRBJ2-7, with 7 positions matching TRBD2. The CDR3 sequence is 16 residues long. Germline V gene lookup returns CDR1 SSHAT and CDR2 FNYEAQ (reference sequence). This CDR3 reads CASSLGRGLGRDEQYF. CDR3 bases: TGTGCTAGCAGCTTAGGCCGGGGCTTGGGGAGGGACGAGCAGTACTTC.

The CDR3 spells CASSLDGIWGVYEQYF. CDR3 in DNA: TGTGCCAGCAGCTTAGATGGGATTTGGGGGGTATACGAGCAGTACTTC. The chain employs TRBV7-9 and TRBJ2-7; the D gene is possibly TRBD2 (6 bases). The V gene's germline CDR1 is SEHNR and CDR2 FQNEAQ (reference sequence). The length of the CDR3 is 16 residues. V lost 1 base and J 4 bases, leaving 17 bases between the germline ends.

The chain has TRBV11-3 and TRBJ2-5; 9 nucleotides line up with TRBD1. Per the germline V gene, CDR1 is SGHNT and CDR2 is YENEEA. J gave up 3 bases and V 5 bases, and 7 bases lay outside the gene matches. The CDR3 extends over 15 amino acids. CDR3 bases: TGTGCCAGCAGCGTAGGGACAGGGACGAAAGAGACCCAGTACTTC. Protein product: CASSVGTGTKETQYF.